This T cell receptor beta chain emerged from a study of T cells in Graves' hyperthyroidism and ophthalmopathy. The TCR beta CDR3 regions underwent amplification using RNA transcripts as the source. HTBI primers were employed in a first-round RT-PCR of the TCR CDR3. TCRdb fed the multiplex PCR reads into MiXCR, producing one record per CDR3 protein. The top ten hold about a sixth of the sample, which has about 690,000 distinct CDR3 sequences, roughly 17% seen once. Study-level points and caveats: Most thyroid clonotypes with frequency above 0.001 were detected in blood.

Pregnant or lactating patients were excluded, as were those with uncontrolled infection or other autoimmune disease. Clinicians diagnosed patients from clinical symptoms, serum thyroxine and TRAb, thyroid ultrasound and orbital computed tomography. Trimming took 6 bases from V and 0 from J, leaving 14 bases between them. Germline V gene lookup returns CDR1 MNHNS and CDR2 SASEGT. There are 15 residues in the CDR3. This clonotype was seen only a few times. Its antigen is currently unknown. The sequenced material came from blood. The receptor was derived from a middle-aged man with Graves' hyperthyroidism. The V call is TRBV6-1, the J call TRBJ1-2; tentative D call: TRBD1 (5 bases). CDR3 bases: TGTGCCAGCAGGTCACTCGGGACTTCTAACTATGGCTACACCTTC. Translating it yields CASRSLGTSNYGYTF.